What follows are 14 T cell receptor beta chains derived from one specimen sequenced in a study of T cell repertoires in cytomegalovirus infection. TCRdb re-called the reads with MiXCR, one entry per CDR3 protein. The table shows about 230,000 distinct CDR3 sequences, with roughly 20% occurring only once. Input material: CD8+ T cells from PBMCs. Receptors were obtained from a human donor in good health (CMV status not recorded). Some clones in this sample may be carry-over from other donors' samples.

This clonotype was seen only a few times. V and J are TRBV7-8 and TRBJ1-2; 10 bases fit TRBD1. This CDR3 region has 13 residues. The V gene end was trimmed by 5 bases and the J gene end by 7 bases; junction bases not matched to a gene: 4. The germline gives CDR1 SGHVS, CDR2 FQNEAQ. In DNA, the CDR3 is TGTGCCAGCAGCCCCGGGACAGGGGTTGGCTACACCTTC. This gives the protein CASSPGTGVGYTF.

This sequence joins TRBV3-1 and TRBJ2-1, with TRBD2 matching over 11 bases. Looked up from germline, CDR1 is LGHDT and CDR2 is YNNKEL (reference sequence). This CDR3 contains 16 residues. Trimming took 1 base from V and 6 from J; bases not matched to a gene: 5. As DNA, the CDR3 is TGTGCCAGCAGCCAAGTCGCCGGGACTAGCGGCAATGAGCAGTTCTTC. Translating gives CASSQVAGTSGNEQFF.

This clonotype was seen a handful of times. The genes are TRBV28 and TRBJ1-1; tentative D call: TRBD1 (5 bases). Germline CDR1 MDHEN, CDR2 SYDVKM. CDR3 length equals 14 residues. V was clipped by 7 bases and J by 2 bases, with 14 bases between them. Written as DNA, the CDR3 is TGTGCCAGCATTCTGGCAGGGCCAAACACTGAAGCTTTCTTT. It codes for CASILAGPNTEAFF.

The CDR3, as DNA: TGCAGTGCTCGCGACTACTACGAGCAGTACTTC. It is translated as CSARDYYEQYF. The chain joins TRBV20-1 to TRBJ2-7; D is possibly TRBD2 (5 bases). This CDR3 is 11 amino acids long. V shed 5 bases and J shed 3 bases, with 8 bases lying between them. Germline V gives CDR1 DFQATT, CDR2 SNEGSKA (reference sequence).

This clonotype was recorded a few times. V and J are TRBV29-1 and TRBJ1-2; D might be TRBD1 (6 bases). The CDR3 loop spans 14 amino acids. The V end lost 5 bases, the J end lost 0 bases, and 13 bases lay between the germline ends. Germline V gene data show CDR1 as SQVTM and CDR2 as ANQGSEA. CDR3 sequence reads: CSVFHGGPNYGYTF. As DNA, the CDR3 is TGCAGCGTTTTCCACGGGGGCCCTAACTATGGCTACACCTTC. Full variable domain (remainder filled in from reference TRBV29-1 and TRBJ1-2): SAVISQKPSRDICQRGTSLTIQCQVDSQVTMMFWYRQQPGQSLTLIATANQGSEATYESGFVIDKFPISRPNLTFSTLTVSNMSPEDSSIYLCSVFHGGPNYGYTFGSGTRLTVV.

This clonotype has more than one count but fewer than ten. This chain uses TRBV20-1 with TRBJ2-1; 7 positions agree with TRBD2. The CDR3 spans 14 residues. The germline CDR1 and CDR2 sequences are DFQATT and SNEGSKA (reference sequence). V gave up 0 bases and J gave up 4 bases; unmatched junction bases: 3. The CDR3 is CSARDPGGYNEQFF. CDR3 bases: TGCAGTGCTAGAGATCCGGGGGGATACAATGAGCAGTTCTTC.

There are a few counts of this clonotype. This chain connects TRBV12-3 or TRBV12-4 to TRBJ1-1; D not resolved. V was cut by 6 bases and J by 5 bases, with 19 bases left in between. The CDR3 consists of 15 residues. As DNA, the CDR3 is TGTGCCAGCAGCCCCACCCGACGGCTGAGGACTGAAGCTTTCTTT. Protein: CASSPTRRLRTEAFF.

The chain recombines TRBV7-9 with TRBJ1-4; 12 bases agree with TRBD1. V dropped 5 bases and J dropped 8; count of bases not matched to a gene: 6. Germline V lookup: CDR1 SEHNR, CDR2 FQNEAQ (reference sequence). The length of the CDR3 is 15 residues. The CDR3 spells CASSTPGTGGEKLFF. The CDR3 DNA is TGTGCCAGCAGCACCCCCGGGACAGGGGGCGAAAAACTGTTTTTT.

This clonotype was seen a few times. The chain recombines TRBV28 with TRBJ2-3; D ambiguous. CDR3 length: 14 amino acids. The V gene's germline CDR1 is MDHEN and CDR2 SYDVKM. V lost 5 bases and J 5 bases, leaving 14 bases between the germline ends. CDR3 DNA sequence: TGTGCCAGCAGTCCCCACTCACACAGAGATACGCAGTATTTT. This codes for CASSPHSHRDTQYF.

The V and J genes are TRBV4-1 and TRBJ2-3, with 8 bases aligning to TRBD2. From germline, CDR1 is MGHRA and CDR2 YSYEKL. This CDR3 is built from 13 residues. V shed 3 bases and J 9 bases; nucleotides not matched to a gene: 5. Written as DNA, the CDR3 is TGCGCCAGCAGCCAGCCCCGGGAGGGCACGCAGTATTTT. Protein product: CASSQPREGTQYF.

This clonotype was recorded many times. The rearrangement links TRBV28 to TRBJ1-2; 7 bases line up with TRBD1. CDR1 MDHEN and CDR2 SYDVKM come from the germline V gene. The CDR3 has 13 residues. Trimming took 5 bases from V and 3 from J; bases not matched to a gene: 3. This chain's CDR3 is CASSVTGDYGYTF. The CDR3 DNA sequence: TGTGCCAGCAGTGTCACAGGGGACTATGGCTACACCTTC.

V gene TRBV6-6 combines with J gene TRBJ2-5; 12 positions match TRBD2. The CDR3 is made up of 18 amino acids. From germline, CDR1 is MNHNY and CDR2 SVGAGI (reference sequence). V was clipped by 2 bases and J by 2 bases; unmatched bases: 9. Here the CDR3 DNA reads TGTGCCAGCAGTTACGGACTAGCGGGGTTGGGTCCACAAGAGACCCAGTACTTC. Translating it yields CASSYGLAGLGPQETQYF.

Note on this clonotype: A much bigger clone sits one base away, suggesting this may be a read error. This chain links TRBV28 with TRBJ2-7; perhaps TRBD1 as D (6 bases). CDR1 and CDR2 from the germline V gene are MDHEN and SYDVKM. Trimming cost V 8 bases and J 6 bases, with 20 bases left between them. CDR3 length: 14 amino acids. For the CDR3, the DNA is TGTGCCAGCGGTTCGTATGCCCAGGGGAGCGAGCAGTACTTC. Translating gives CASGSYAQGSEQYF.

This clonotype has a count of ten or more. The chain links TRBV7-8 to TRBJ2-1; 8 nucleotides agree with TRBD1. Germline values: CDR1 SGHVS, CDR2 FQNEAQ. V lost 3 bases to trimming and J lost 5 bases; unmatched junction nucleotides: 12. This CDR3 is 17 amino acids long. Here the CDR3 DNA reads TGTGCCAGCAGCTTCAGTATAACAGGACAGGGAAACAATGAGCAGTTCTTC. Residues: CASSFSITGQGNNEQFF.